Below are 11 T cell receptor beta chains sequenced from a single sample in a study of cytomegalovirus exposure and HLA in healthy donors. 60 Vbeta and 13 Jbeta primers were used in PCR. Measured with immunoSEQ multiplex PCR; TCRdb has only the in-frame clones, and not every one. The table records hundreds of thousands of clones, about three quarters of them present only once. The specimen was PBMCs. The origin of the receptors is a woman aged 60-75 years in good health and CMV-seropositive.

The rearrangement links TRBV6-5 to TRBJ2-1, with D possibly matching TRBD1 (6 bases). The CDR3 contains 16 residues. Germline V lookup: CDR1 MNHEY, CDR2 SVGAGI. Trimming took off 2 bases at V and 4 bases at J, with 15 bases between the two ends. The CDR3 is CASSYRGGGNYNEQFF. For the CDR3, the DNA is TGTGCCAGCAGTTACCGCGGTGGGGGCAATTACAATGAGCAGTTCTTC.

The V and J genes are TRBV11-2 and TRBJ2-7; D unclear. The CDR3 covers 14 residues. CDR1 SGHAT and CDR2 FQNNGV come from the germline V gene. V was pared by 2 bases and J by 0 bases, with 8 bases between. CDR3 protein: CASSLNSGSYEQYF. Written as DNA, the CDR3 is TGTGCCAGCAGCTTAAATTCCGGCTCCTACGAGCAGTACTTC. The whole variable domain, filled in from reference TRBV11-2 and TRBJ2-7, reads EAGVAQSPRYKIIEKRQSVAFWCNPISGHATLYWYQQILGQGPKLLIQFQNNGVVDDSQLPKDRFSAERLKGVDSTLKIQPAKLEDSAVYLCASSLNSGSYEQYFGPGTRLTVT.

This clone was seen a handful of times. This sequence joins TRBV11-2 and TRBJ2-7; D gene uncertain. Germline CDR1 is SGHAT and CDR2 is FQNNGV. The V end was cut by 0 bases, the J end by 5 bases, with 8 bases between. The CDR3 is made up of 13 amino acids. The CDR3 is CASSLDYSNEQYF. CDR3 sequence (DNA): TGTGCCAGCAGCTTAGATTACAGTAACGAGCAGTACTTC.

J is TRBJ2-2 and V is TRBV18, with D possibly matching TRBD1 (5 bases). In germline, CDR1 is KGHSH, CDR2 LQKENI. This CDR3 region has 15 residues. The V end lost 2 bases, the J end lost 7 bases, and 14 bases lay between the germline ends. The CDR3 here is CASSPEEGDRGELFF. In DNA form, the CDR3 reads TGTGCCAGCTCACCAGAGGAAGGGGATCGCGGGGAGCTGTTTTTT.

Of note for this clone: A read error may account for a junction end that differs from germline. V is TRBV7-9 and J is TRBJ1-2, with TRBD1 identical over 9 bases. This CDR3 has 12 amino acids. Germline loops: CDR1 SEHNR, CDR2 FQNEAQ (reference sequence). The CDR3 spells CSSSQGQGGYTF. In DNA, the CDR3 is TGTTCCAGCAGCCAGGGACAGGGAGGCTACACCTTC.

The table lists this clone with a few counts. The CDR3 reads CAISESGLSSYEQYF. CDR3 DNA: TGTGCCATCAGTGAGTCGGGGCTAAGTTCCTACGAGCAGTACTTC. This chain connects TRBV10-3 to TRBJ2-7, with D possibly matching TRBD1 (5 bases). With 0 bases removed from V and 1 base from J, the gap between germline ends came to 10 bases. This CDR3 spans 15 amino acids. Germline values: CDR1 ENHRY, CDR2 SYGVKD.

This clone was detected only a few times. V gene TRBV7-9 combines with J gene TRBJ2-7; possibly TRBD2 for D (5 bases). The ends were cut back, 1 base at V and 6 bases at J, with 13 bases in the middle. There are 14 residues in the CDR3. From germline, CDR1 is SEHNR and CDR2 FQNEAQ (reference sequence). The CDR3 coding sequence is TGTGCCAGCAGCTTAGAAGTAGGAGGAGTCGAGCAGTACTTC. Its protein product is CASSLEVGGVEQYF.

Of note for this clone: It is unclear where the CDR3 begins or ends on the DNA, so no DNA is shown, and the CDR3 is as TCRdb lists it. The rearrangement uses TRBV5-1 and TRBJ2-2; the listed D gene, TRBD2, was not tested against the DNA. The V gene's germline CDR1 is SGHRS and CDR2 YFSETQ. The CDR3 adds up to 11 amino acids, both ends counted. This CDR3 is CASRRAGELFF.

This clone appeared once. Different DNA sequences within this sample yield the same CDR3. The chain carries TRBV11-2 and TRBJ1-1; D unclear. The CDR3 runs 12 residues. Trimming shortened V by 0 bases and J by 6 bases, and 5 bases separated the two germline ends. CDR1 and CDR2 (germline): SGHAT, FQNNGV. The CDR3 region is CASSLESAEAFF. In DNA, the CDR3 is TGTGCCAGCAGCTTAGAGAGCGCTGAAGCTTTCTTT.

The chain has TRBV5-1 and TRBJ1-5, with 9 bases matching TRBD1. The germline gives CDR1 SGHRS, CDR2 YFSETQ. The ends lost 2 bases at V and 6 bases at J; junction bases unmatched: 3. The CDR3 runs 14 residues. CDR3 amino acids: CASSLGTGLQPQHF. The CDR3 DNA follows: TGCGCCAGCAGCTTAGGGACAGGGCTTCAGCCCCAGCATTTT. The full variable domain, with the rest looked up from reference TRBV5-1 and TRBJ1-5, is KAGVTQTPRYLIKTRGQQVTLSCSPISGHRSVSWYQQTPGQGLQFLFEYFSETQRNKGNFPGRFSGRQFSNSRSEMNVSTLELGDSALYLCASSLGTGLQPQHFGDGTRLSIL.

CDR3 in DNA: TGTGCCAGCAGTTCGAGCAATAGCAATCAGCCCCAGCATTTT. It is translated as CASSSSNSNQPQHF. The chain is built from TRBV27 and TRBJ1-5; D is ambiguous. Trimming took 4 bases from V and 0 from J, leaving 7 bases between them. The CDR3 spans 14 residues. Per the germline V gene, CDR1 is MNHEY and CDR2 is SMNVEV (reference sequence).